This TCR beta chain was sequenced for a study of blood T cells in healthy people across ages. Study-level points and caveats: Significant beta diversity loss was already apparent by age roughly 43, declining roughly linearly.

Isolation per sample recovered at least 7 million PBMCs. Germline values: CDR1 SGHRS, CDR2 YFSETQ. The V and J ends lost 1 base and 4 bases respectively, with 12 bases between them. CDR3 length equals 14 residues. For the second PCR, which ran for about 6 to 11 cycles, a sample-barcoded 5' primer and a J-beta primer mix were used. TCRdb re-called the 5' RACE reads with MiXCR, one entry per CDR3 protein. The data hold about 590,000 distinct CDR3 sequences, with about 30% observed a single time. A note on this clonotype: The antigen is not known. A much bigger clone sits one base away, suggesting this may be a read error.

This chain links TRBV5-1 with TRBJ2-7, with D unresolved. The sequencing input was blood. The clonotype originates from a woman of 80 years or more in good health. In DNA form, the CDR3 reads TGCGCCAGCAGCTTGCAGCCTAGACCTTACGAGCAGTACTTC. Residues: CASSLQPRPYEQYF.